This TCR beta chain appears in the sequencing data of a study of tumor-infiltrating lymphocytes in primary liver carcinoma (dated by TCRdb to about 2017). For the wider study: Surgical resection was performed in China between November 2015 and early 2016 on several patients with histopathologically diagnosed primary liver carcinoma. The five patients, three men and two women aged 30 to 69 years, had hepatocellular carcinoma (four) or combined HCC and intrahepatic cholangiocarcinoma (one). Tumors of the five patients were stage T1-T3 N0M0 with maximum diameters of roughly 4.2 to 11 cm. Samples yielded roughly 3.5 to 8 million productive TCRbeta reads; read depth did not differ significantly between tissue types. TCRbeta repertoire sequencing, expression microarrays and whole-exome sequencing were combined in the study across five regions of each liver tumor, with adjacent normal tissue and blood also included. A total of 35 or so specimens from 5 patients went through TCRbeta repertoire sequencing, namely 25 tumor regions, 5 adjacent noncancerous liver tissues and 5 peripheral blood samples. Technical replicate repertoires showed high reproducibility, with mean shared-clone rates around 0.91 and correlation coefficients above 0.95. The full study reports these points: Because only the TCR beta chain was sequenced and unpaired alpha chains were not captured, true repertoire diversity is likely underestimated. Comparison of CD4+ and CD8+ T cell repertoires was precluded by the use of bulk unsorted samples. Pairs of tumor regions showed greater repertoire overlap (mean about 36%) than tumor-adjacent pairs (roughly 17%) or tumor-blood pairs (around 15%), which is consistent with antigen-driven expansion. The top 250 clones made up a significantly larger repertoire fraction in tumors than in blood (p = 0.039). The study included only five patients, and the authors note findings should be validated in a larger study.

TCRbeta-specific cDNA was reverse-transcribed from 500 ng total RNA using a constant-region primer and ProtoScript II reverse transcriptase. Three nested multiplex PCR rounds, following a slightly modified ARM-PCR procedure, were used to build the TCRbeta libraries. Sample barcodes and Illumina adapters were added in a final 25-cycle PCR using Deep VentR polymerase. Before sequencing, amplicons between 200 and 500 bp were purified from gel using a QIAquick gel extraction kit. The TCRbeta amplicons were sequenced with 250-bp paired-end reads on an Illumina HiSeq 2500. On the study's bioinformatics: To recover full CDR3 sequences, reads were quality-trimmed using Trimmomatic v0.33 and paired reads were then merged using FLASH v1.2.11. MiGEC v1.2.1b assigned V, D and J germline segments to the rearranged TCRbeta sequences. Clonotype statistics and Shannon-Wiener diversity indices were computed with VDJtools v1.0.0. To reduce sampling bias, subsequent analyses other than the diversity analysis used only the 250 most abundant clonotypes in each sample. The public reads were reanalyzed by TCRdb: fastp trimming at Q25, MiXCR alignment, in-frame beta chains only. Records with the same CDR3 protein are collapsed into one entry carrying the most frequent genes and DNA. The V and J calls and clone size come from TCRdb's table, not from the authors' own analysis. The sample table holds a few hundred thousand distinct CDR3 sequences, of which 58% were seen once. About a sixth of the sample lies in the top ten.

Notes on this clonotype: Its antigen is currently not known. No per-base quality is available; no much larger clone lies one base away.

TRIzol reagent was used to extract blood RNA from unsorted whole blood, while the DNeasy Blood & Tissue kit provided the germline DNA. At the time of sampling, the patients had chronic HBV infection and had not received any treatment. Around 4 milliliters of peripheral blood were collected into K2EDTA tubes before surgery. This clonotype was obtained from a woman in her thirties with primary liver carcinoma and hepatitis B virus infection. The sequenced sample was peripheral blood.

The CDR3 region: CAIRPMVTTHEQYF. The base sequence is TGTGCCATCAGACCGATGGTGACAACCCACGAGCAGTACTTC. The chain was built from TRBV10-3 and TRBJ2-7, with an unclear D gene assignment. Inclusive of the bounding cysteine and phenylalanine, the CDR3 is 14 residues long. This entry keeps only the CDR3 DNA: 42 bases, framed from base 1. The V and J ends are trimmed by 6 bases and 5 bases, leaving 17 bases between them. According to the germline V gene, CDR1 reads ENHRY and CDR2 reads SYGVKD.